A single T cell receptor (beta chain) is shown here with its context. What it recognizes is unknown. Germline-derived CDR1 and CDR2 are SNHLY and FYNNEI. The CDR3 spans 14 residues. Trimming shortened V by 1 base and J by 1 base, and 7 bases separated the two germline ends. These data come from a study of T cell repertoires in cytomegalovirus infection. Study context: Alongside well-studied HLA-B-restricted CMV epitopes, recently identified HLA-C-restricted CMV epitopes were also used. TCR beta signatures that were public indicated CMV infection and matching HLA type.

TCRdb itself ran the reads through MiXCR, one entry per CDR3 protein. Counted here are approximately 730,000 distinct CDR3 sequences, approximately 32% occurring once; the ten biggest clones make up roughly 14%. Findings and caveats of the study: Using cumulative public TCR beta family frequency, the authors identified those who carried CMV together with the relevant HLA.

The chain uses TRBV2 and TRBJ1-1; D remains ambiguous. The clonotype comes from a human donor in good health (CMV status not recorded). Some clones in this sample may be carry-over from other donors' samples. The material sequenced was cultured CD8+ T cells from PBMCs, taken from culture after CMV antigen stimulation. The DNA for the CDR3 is TGTGCCAGCAGTGAAGGTCGGGGGAACACTGAAGCTTTCTTT. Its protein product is CASSEGRGNTEAFF.